What follows are 2 T cell receptor beta chains derived from one specimen sequenced in a study of cytomegalovirus exposure and HLA in healthy donors. Amplification used 60 Vbeta primers and 13 Jbeta primers. The table came from immunoSEQ multiplex PCR; TCRdb's copy has only in-frame clones and leaves some out. The sample has about 210,000 clones, roughly 77% seen once. Sequenced: PBMCs. These receptors were taken from a male donor in good health and CMV-seropositive.

V and J are TRBV18 and TRBJ1-4, with no clear D. The ends were cut back, 3 bases at V and 4 bases at J, with 9 bases in the middle. The CDR3 totals 14 residues. Germline values: CDR1 KGHSH, CDR2 LQKENI. CDR3: CASSPEELNEKLFF. The CDR3 nucleotides are TGTGCCAGCTCACCGGAGGAGCTTAATGAAAAACTGTTTTTT. The entire variable domain, with the rest obtained from reference TRBV18 and TRBJ1-4, is as follows: NAGVMQNPRHLVRRRGQEARLRCSPMKGHSHVYWYRQLPEEGLKFMVYLQKENIIDESGMPKERFSAEFPKEGPSILRIQQVVRGDSAAYFCASSPEELNEKLFFGSGTQLSVL.

The V gene is TRBV20-1, the J gene TRBJ1-1, with D possibly being TRBD1 (5 bases). Germline lookup yields CDR1 DFQATT and CDR2 SNEGSKA (reference sequence). CDR3 length: 11 residues. V was shortened by 2 bases and J by 11 bases, with 12 bases between the two germline ends. In DNA form, the CDR3 reads TGCAGTGCTAGAAGGGGATTGTCGGCTTTCTTT. It translates to CSARRGLSAFF.